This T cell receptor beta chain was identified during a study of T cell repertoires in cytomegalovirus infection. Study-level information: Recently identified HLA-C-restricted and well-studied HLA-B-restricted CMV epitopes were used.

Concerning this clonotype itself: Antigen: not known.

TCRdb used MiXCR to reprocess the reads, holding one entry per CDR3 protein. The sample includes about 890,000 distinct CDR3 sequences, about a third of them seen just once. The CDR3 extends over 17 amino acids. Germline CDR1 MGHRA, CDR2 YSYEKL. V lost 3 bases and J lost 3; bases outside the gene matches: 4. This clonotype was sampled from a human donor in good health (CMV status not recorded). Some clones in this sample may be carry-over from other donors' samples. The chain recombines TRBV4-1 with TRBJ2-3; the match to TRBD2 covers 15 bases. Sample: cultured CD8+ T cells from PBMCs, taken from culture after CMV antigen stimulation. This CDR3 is CASSQGLAGGLTDTQYF. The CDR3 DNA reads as TGCGCCAGCAGCCAGGGACTAGCGGGGGGTCTGACAGATACGCAGTATTTT.